The 30 T cell receptor beta chains listed next were all sequenced from one sample in a study of control samples from healthy donors and cancer patients. Here immunoSEQ multiplex PCR was the method, and the copy in TCRdb shows in-frame clones only, minus some. The table shows fewer than 20,000 clones, with just over 85% occurring only once. Material for sequencing was PBMCs. These receptor sequences come from a woman aged 70-85 years with colorectal cancer.

This chain uses TRBV27 with TRBJ2-1; D call uncertain. The CDR3 loop spans 12 amino acids. The germline V gene has CDR1 MNHEY and CDR2 SMNVEV (reference sequence). V was cut by 3 bases and J by 9 bases, with 9 bases left in between. CDR3 region: CASSFREGEQFF. The CDR3 bases are TGTGCCAGCAGTTTTAGGGAAGGTGAGCAGTTCTTC.

This sequence joins TRBV27 and TRBJ2-7; the D gene is possibly TRBD1 (6 bases). Germline values: CDR1 MNHEY, CDR2 SMNVEV (reference sequence). This CDR3 spans 15 amino acids. V lost 5 bases and J lost 0, with 14 bases in between. CDR3 loop: CASSPRTVSSYEQYF. For the CDR3, the DNA is TGTGCCAGCAGTCCCCGGACAGTTAGCTCCTACGAGCAGTACTTC.

The chain joins TRBV3-1 (or the pseudogene TRBV3-2) to TRBJ2-7; tentative D call: TRBD2 (5 bases). Germline assignment: CDR1 LGHDT and CDR2 YNNKEL (reference sequence). CDR3 length: 15 amino acids. V was trimmed by 1 base and J by 5 bases, leaving 15 bases between them. CDR3 sequence: CASSQVSLANHEQYF. Written as DNA, the CDR3 is TGTGCCAGCAGCCAAGTGTCTCTAGCAAATCACGAGCAGTACTTC.

The rearrangement joins TRBV4-2 to TRBJ1-1; unclear D gene. The ends were cut back, 0 bases at V and 6 bases at J, with 8 bases in the middle. The CDR3 totals 13 residues. From germline, CDR1 is LGHNA and CDR2 YNFKEQ. CDR3 in amino acids: CASSQEGFAEAFF. The CDR3 DNA is TGTGCCAGCAGCCAAGAAGGGTTTGCTGAAGCTTTCTTT.

The rearrangement links TRBV24-1 to TRBJ2-1; 12 bases map to TRBD2. The CDR3 loop spans 16 amino acids. The V segment lost 3 bases and the J segment 3 bases; nucleotides outside the gene matches: 2. The germline V gene has CDR1 KGHDR and CDR2 SFDVKD. Here the CDR3 DNA reads TGTGCCACCAGTGATCGGACTAGCGGGGTCTACAATGAGCAGTTCTTC. Encoded protein: CATSDRTSGVYNEQFF.

V usage is TRBV14 and J usage is TRBJ2-1, with D unclear. Between the trimmed V and J ends, which lost 1 base and 6 bases, there was a span of 7 bases. CDR1 is SGHDN and CDR2 is FVKESK in the germline V gene. The CDR3 spans 13 residues. CDR3 sequence (DNA): TGTGCCAGCAGCCAAGCGGCTAGCAATGAGCAGTTCTTC. It encodes CASSQAASNEQFF.

This chain joins TRBV6-1 and TRBJ1-2; tentative D call: TRBD1 (5 bases). V was clipped by 2 bases and J by 8 bases, with 12 bases between them. CDR1 and CDR2 (germline): MNHNS, SASEGT. The CDR3 has 13 residues. The CDR3 DNA reads as TGTGCCAGCAGTGAATGGGGGTGGCGCGGCTACACCTTC. Protein: CASSEWGWRGYTF.

The chain uses TRBV5-4 and TRBJ1-1; 8 nucleotides align to TRBD1. The junction had 5 bases not matched to a gene; V was cut back by 0 bases and J by 4 bases. The CDR3 runs to 15 residues. The germline V gene has CDR1 SGHNT and CDR2 YYREEE (reference sequence). The chain's CDR3 is CASSLAGGASTEAFF. CDR3 DNA: TGTGCCAGCAGCTTGGCAGGGGGCGCGAGCACTGAAGCTTTCTTT.

This clone appeared a single time. V and J are TRBV4-2 and TRBJ1-3; D call uncertain. This CDR3 contains 14 residues. Trimming took off 4 bases at V and 4 bases at J, with 11 bases between the two ends. CDR1 is LGHNA, CDR2 YNFKEQ, per germline. CDR3 sequence: CASSPFLAGNTIYF. DNA of the CDR3: TGTGCCAGCAGCCCGTTCTTAGCCGGAAACACCATATATTTT.

V usage is TRBV29-1 and J usage is TRBJ1-6; no reliable D call. Germline V lookup: CDR1 SQVTM, CDR2 ANQGSEA. The germline V and J ends were trimmed by 6 bases and 7 bases, with 10 bases remaining between them. The CDR3 totals 12 residues. In DNA, the CDR3 is TGCAGCGTCATTGAGGGCAATTCACCCCTCCACTTT. Translation gives CSVIEGNSPLHF. The full variable domain, its missing parts supplied by reference TRBV29-1 and TRBJ1-6, is SAVISQKPSRDICQRGTSLTIQCQVDSQVTMMFWYRQQPGQSLTLIATANQGSEATYESGFVIDKFPISRPNLTFSTLTVSNMSPEDSSIYLCSVIEGNSPLHFGNGTRLTVT.

This clone was observed a single time. The rearrangement links TRBV11-2 to TRBJ2-7; D perhaps matches TRBD2 (7 bases). The germline gives CDR1 SGHAT, CDR2 FQNNGV. The CDR3 has 18 amino acids. V lost 7 bases, J lost 3 bases, and 28 bases lay in between. CDR3 amino acids: CASTVEVSYGGRLYEQYF. CDR3 sequence (DNA): TGTGCCAGCACCGTCGAAGTGAGCTACGGGGGGCGCCTCTACGAGCAGTACTTC.

This chain joins TRBV18 and TRBJ1-1, with a weak D call TRBD1 (5 bases). The germline gives CDR1 KGHSH, CDR2 LQKENI. The V gene lost 8 bases and the J gene lost 4 bases, with 14 bases spanning the gap. This CDR3 has 13 residues. The CDR3 loop reads CASRYQGGTEAFF. CDR3 in DNA: TGTGCCAGCCGATACCAGGGTGGCACTGAAGCTTTCTTT. Filled out from reference TRBV18 and TRBJ1-1, the complete variable domain reads NAGVMQNPRHLVRRRGQEARLRCSPMKGHSHVYWYRQLPEEGLKFMVYLQKENIIDESGMPKERFSAEFPKEGPSILRIQQVVRGDSAAYFCASRYQGGTEAFFGQGTRLTVV.

The gene calls are TRBV7-3 and TRBJ2-7; 12 bases fit TRBD2. The CDR3 totals 18 residues. Germline CDR1 is SGHTA and CDR2 is FQGTGA. V was clipped by 5 bases and J by 0 bases; unmatched bases: 11. The CDR3 nucleotides read TGTGCCAGCAGCGCACTACTAGCGGGAGGCGTAAGCTCCTACGAGCAGTACTTC. Its translation: CASSALLAGGVSSYEQYF.

V gene TRBV5-1 combines with J gene TRBJ2-1, with 10 bases aligning to TRBD2. Unmatched junction bases numbered 11, after V lost 1 base and J lost 7 bases. The CDR3 has 17 amino acids. Per the germline V gene, CDR1 is SGHRS and CDR2 is YFSETQ. The CDR3 DNA follows: TGCGCCAGCAGCTTGAGAAGTCTAGCGGGGGCTGTAAATGAGCAGTTCTTC. It yields the protein CASSLRSLAGAVNEQFF.

The chain has TRBV11-3 and TRBJ1-2; 8 bases fit TRBD1. The CDR3 sequence is 14 residues long. Germline CDR1 SGHNT, CDR2 YENEEA. V trimming: 3 bases; J trimming: 8 bases; junction bases outside the gene matches: 8. The DNA for the CDR3 is TGTGCCAGCAGCTTCAGCAGGGGGCCGCGGGGCTACACCTTC. Amino acid sequence: CASSFSRGPRGYTF.

CDR3: CASSQLLGQGTGNQPQHF. CDR3 DNA sequence: TGTGCCAGCAGTCAGTTACTGGGACAGGGGACGGGCAATCAGCCCCAGCATTTT. The rearrangement links TRBV6-2 or TRBV6-3 to TRBJ1-5; 10 bases map to TRBD1. Per germline, CDR1 MNHEY and CDR2 SVGEGT. Unmatched junction bases numbered 12, after V lost 5 bases and J lost 2 bases. This CDR3 has 18 amino acids.

The chain couples TRBV5-1 to TRBJ2-5; no clear D. Germline V gives CDR1 SGHRS, CDR2 YFSETQ. The CDR3 sequence is 16 residues long. V gave up 0 bases and J gave up 4 bases, with 16 bases separating them. This chain's CDR3 is CASSLGAGALGETQYF. CDR3 bases: TGCGCCAGCAGCTTGGGAGCAGGAGCCTTAGGAGAGACCCAGTACTTC.

The V call is TRBV3-1 (or the pseudogene TRBV3-2), the J call TRBJ1-6, with D perhaps matching TRBD1 (5 bases). V was trimmed by 3 bases and J by 6 bases, leaving 6 bases between them. This CDR3 spans 13 amino acids. Germline CDR1 is LGHDT and CDR2 is YNNKEL (reference sequence). Written as DNA, the CDR3 is TGTGCCAGCAGCCACGACAGTAATTCACCCCTCCACTTT. As protein: CASSHDSNSPLHF.

This sequence joins TRBV6-6 and TRBJ2-1; 7 bases fit TRBD1. V trimming: 7 bases; J trimming: 10 bases; junction bases outside the gene matches: 10. Germline V gives CDR1 MNHNY, CDR2 SVGAGI (reference sequence). The CDR3 spans 13 residues. The CDR3 loop reads CASTGTTGREQFF. CDR3 DNA sequence: TGTGCCAGCACTGGGACGACAGGGCGGGAGCAGTTCTTC.

This clone was recorded only once. The chain carries TRBV5-6 and TRBJ2-5; TRBD2 might be the D (5 bases). Trimming removed 0 bases at V and 9 bases at J, with 12 bases between. From germline, CDR1 is SGHDT and CDR2 YYEEEE. CDR3 size: 13 residues. The CDR3 nucleotides are TGTGCCAGCAGCTTGGGAACCCCCGGGGCCCAGTACTTC. Translation gives CASSLGTPGAQYF.

The J gene is TRBJ2-3, the V gene TRBV5-4; TRBD2 agrees at 12 bases. CDR3 length equals 16 residues. The germline CDR1 and CDR2 sequences are SGHNT and YYREEE (reference sequence). Germline trimming cut 3 bases from V and 0 bases from J; bases unmatched to any gene: 2. The CDR3 spells CASSSGLAGSTDTQYF. The CDR3 DNA reads TGTGCCAGCAGCTCGGGACTAGCGGGCAGCACAGATACGCAGTATTTT.

The V call is TRBV7-8, the J call TRBJ2-1; TRBD1 agrees at 8 bases. The germline V gene has CDR1 SGHVS and CDR2 FQNEAQ. This CDR3 spans 12 amino acids. J lost 8 bases, V lost 8 bases, and 5 bases had no gene match. This CDR3 is CASRTGGHEQFF. CDR3 coding DNA: TGTGCCAGCCGCACAGGGGGGCATGAGCAGTTCTTC.

The chain links TRBV19 to TRBJ2-2; 9 bases map to TRBD2. The CDR3 sequence is 17 residues long. In germline, CDR1 is LNHDA, CDR2 SQIVND (reference sequence). Unmatched junction bases numbered 8, after V lost 3 bases and J lost 3 bases. CDR3 protein: CASSIRGGAADTGELFF. CDR3 bases: TGTGCCAGTAGTATTCGCGGGGGGGCTGCGGACACCGGGGAGCTGTTTTTT. Full variable domain (missing parts from reference TRBV19 and TRBJ2-2): DGGITQSPKYLFRKEGQNVTLSCEQNLNHDAMYWYRQDPGQGLRLIYYSQIVNDFQKGDIAEGYSVSREKKESFPLTVTSAQKNPTAFYLCASSIRGGAADTGELFFGEGSRLTVL.

The V and J genes are TRBV27 and TRBJ2-2; no definite D call. The V gene lost 1 base and the J gene lost 5 bases, with 5 bases spanning the gap. The CDR3 loop spans 13 amino acids. In germline, CDR1 is MNHEY, CDR2 SMNVEV (reference sequence). The CDR3 protein is CASSLLGTGELFF. CDR3 in DNA: TGTGCCAGCAGTTTATTGGGAACCGGGGAGCTGTTTTTT.

This clone was detected only a few times. The rearrangement joins TRBV6-2 or TRBV6-3 to TRBJ2-7; D unclear. Germline assignment: CDR1 MNHEY and CDR2 SVGEGT. The CDR3 covers 17 residues. V lost 4 bases to trimming and J lost 4 bases, with 23 bases between them. The CDR3 DNA reads as TGTGCCAGCAGTTTTTGGGGATCGGCAGGCAAGATATACGAGCAGTACTTC. It translates to CASSFWGSAGKIYEQYF.

The V and J genes are TRBV9 and TRBJ2-1, with TRBD2 identical over 12 bases. Trimming took 6 bases from V and 5 from J; bases not matched to a gene: 6. From germline, CDR1 is SGDLS and CDR2 YYNGEE. There are 15 residues in the CDR3. The CDR3 DNA sequence: TGTGCCAGCACTACTAGCGGGAGGCCCCACAATGAGCAGTTCTTC. The encoded protein is CASTTSGRPHNEQFF.

The chain recombines TRBV5-5 with TRBJ2-7, with D maybe TRBD1 (5 bases). The CDR3 is 15 amino acids. V lost 0 bases to trimming and J lost 2 bases, with 12 bases between them. Germline CDR1 and CDR2: SGHKS and YYEKEE (reference sequence). The DNA for the CDR3 is TGTGCCAGCAGCTTGGCCGAGACAGCGCCCTACGAGCAGTACTTC. This codes for CASSLAETAPYEQYF.

This chain connects TRBV28 to TRBJ2-3; 10 bases match TRBD2. V lost 3 bases to trimming and J lost 3 bases; unmatched junction nucleotides: 6. Per the germline V gene, CDR1 is MDHEN and CDR2 is SYDVKM. The CDR3 contains 16 residues. The CDR3 here is CASSFPSGGGTDTQYF. As DNA, the CDR3 is TGTGCCAGCAGTTTCCCTAGCGGGGGCGGGACAGATACGCAGTATTTT.

The chain employs TRBV11-3 and TRBJ2-1; D is unclear. The V end was cut by 6 bases, the J end by 9 bases, with 12 bases between. Germline values: CDR1 SGHNT, CDR2 YENEEA. CDR3 length: 12 residues. CDR3 sequence (DNA): TGTGCCAGCAGTCCCTGGCGAGGTGAGCAGTTCTTC. This codes for CASSPWRGEQFF.

The chain carries TRBV6-5 and TRBJ2-7; possible D gene TRBD1, 5 bases. Trimming left V 8 bases short and J 6 bases short, with 20 bases between. Germline values: CDR1 MNHEY, CDR2 SVGAGI. This CDR3 is 14 amino acids long. CDR3 coding DNA: TGTGCCAGCTCACGCAACATAGGGGTGGGCGAGCAGTACTTC. This translates into CASSRNIGVGEQYF.